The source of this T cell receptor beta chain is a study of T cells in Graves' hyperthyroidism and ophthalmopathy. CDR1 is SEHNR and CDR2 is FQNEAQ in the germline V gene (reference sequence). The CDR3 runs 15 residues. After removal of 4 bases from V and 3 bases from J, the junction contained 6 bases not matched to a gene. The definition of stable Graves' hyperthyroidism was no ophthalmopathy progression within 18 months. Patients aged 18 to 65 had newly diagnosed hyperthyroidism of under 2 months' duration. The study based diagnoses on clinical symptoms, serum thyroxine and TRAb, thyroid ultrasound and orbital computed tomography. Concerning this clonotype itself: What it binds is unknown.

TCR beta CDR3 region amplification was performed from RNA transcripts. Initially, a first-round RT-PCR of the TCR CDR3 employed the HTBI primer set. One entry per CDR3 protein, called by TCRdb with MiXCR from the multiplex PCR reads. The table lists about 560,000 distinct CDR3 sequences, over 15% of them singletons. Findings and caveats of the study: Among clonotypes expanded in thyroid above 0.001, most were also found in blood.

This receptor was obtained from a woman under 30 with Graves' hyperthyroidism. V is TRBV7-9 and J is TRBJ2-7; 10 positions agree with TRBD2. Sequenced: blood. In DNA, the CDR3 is TGTGCCAGCAGCTATGGGACTAGCGAATTCTACGAGCAGTACTTC. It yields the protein CASSYGTSEFYEQYF.